The 5 T cell receptor beta chains reported below all come from one sample, sequenced in a study of type 1 regulatory T cells. These TCRs' antigens remain unknown. TCRdb independently ran MiXCR on the reads; one entry per CDR3 protein. The table has more than 20,000 distinct CDR3 sequences, 55% to 75% seen once. Specimen: cultured T cells, either the whole culture or a sorted T cell fraction (not recorded which). As to subset: Tr1-enriched cell product generated in vitro against host alloantigens. The receptor source for this set is a human donor in good health.

This CDR3 reads CASSRGTPGHNIQYF. CDR3 DNA: TGTGCCAGCAGCCGAGGGACACCCGGTCATAACATTCAGTACTTC. The J gene is TRBJ2-4, the V gene TRBV5-4; TRBD1 is a possible D gene (6 bases). The CDR3 is 15 amino acids. Germline CDR1 SGHNT, CDR2 YYREEE (reference sequence). Trimming left V 4 bases short and J 7 bases short, with 18 bases between.

In this sample, this clonotype turned up once. J is TRBJ2-7 and V is TRBV7-2; 9 bases fit TRBD1. CDR1 and CDR2 (germline): SGHTA, FQGNSA. CDR3 length: 15 residues. The ends lost 6 bases at V and 6 bases at J; junction bases unmatched: 12. The CDR3 DNA reads TGTGCCAGCAGGCCCTCCGGGACAGGGTCGTCCGAGCAGTACTTC. Amino acids: CASRPSGTGSSEQYF.

This sequence joins TRBV3-1 and TRBJ2-3; D remains ambiguous. CDR1 and CDR2 from the germline V gene are LGHDT and YNNKEL (reference sequence). This CDR3 contains 13 residues. Trimming left V 1 base short and J 2 bases short, with 4 bases between. The CDR3 DNA is TGTGCCAGCAGCCAAGCGTCCACAGATACGCAGTATTTT. Translation gives CASSQASTDTQYF.

The gene calls are TRBV7-2 and TRBJ1-1; 8 bases map to TRBD1. CDR3 length equals 17 residues. In germline, CDR1 is SGHTA, CDR2 FQGNSA. Trimming cost V 0 bases and J 1 base; bases outside gene matches: 7. Written as DNA, the CDR3 is TGTGCCAGCAGCTTAGCTTGGGGGACAGGCCGGAACACTGAAGCTTTCTTT. It is translated as CASSLAWGTGRNTEAFF.

The V gene is TRBV19, the J gene TRBJ2-2; TRBD1 matches 9 bases. This CDR3 spans 13 amino acids. V was pared by 10 bases and J by 7 bases, with 7 bases of the junction left unmatched. Germline CDR1 and CDR2: LNHDA and SQIVND (reference sequence). The CDR3 nucleotides read TGTGCCACCGGACAGGGGTTTGGCGGGGAGCTGTTTTTT. Amino acids: CATGQGFGGELFF.